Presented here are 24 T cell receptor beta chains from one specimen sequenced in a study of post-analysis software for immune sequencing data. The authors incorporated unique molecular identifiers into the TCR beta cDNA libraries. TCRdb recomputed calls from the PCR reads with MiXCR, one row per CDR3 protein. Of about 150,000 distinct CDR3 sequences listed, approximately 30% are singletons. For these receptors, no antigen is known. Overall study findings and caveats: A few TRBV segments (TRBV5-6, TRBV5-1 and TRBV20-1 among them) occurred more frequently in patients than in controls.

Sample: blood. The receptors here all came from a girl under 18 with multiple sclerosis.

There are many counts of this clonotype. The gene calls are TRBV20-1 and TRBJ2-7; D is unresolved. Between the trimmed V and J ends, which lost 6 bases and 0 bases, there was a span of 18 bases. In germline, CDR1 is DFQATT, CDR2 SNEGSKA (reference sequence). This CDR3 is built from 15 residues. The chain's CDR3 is CSAPSISRSSYEQYF. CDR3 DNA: TGCAGTGCCCCGTCAATCTCTAGGAGCTCCTACGAGCAGTACTTC.

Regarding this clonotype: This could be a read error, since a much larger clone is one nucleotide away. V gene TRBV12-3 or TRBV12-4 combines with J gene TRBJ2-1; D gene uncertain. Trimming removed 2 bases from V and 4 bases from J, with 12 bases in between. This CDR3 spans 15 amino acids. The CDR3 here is CASSLMDDGYNEQFF. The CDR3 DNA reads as TGTGCCAGCAGTTTAATGGATGATGGTTACAATGAGCAGTTCTTC.

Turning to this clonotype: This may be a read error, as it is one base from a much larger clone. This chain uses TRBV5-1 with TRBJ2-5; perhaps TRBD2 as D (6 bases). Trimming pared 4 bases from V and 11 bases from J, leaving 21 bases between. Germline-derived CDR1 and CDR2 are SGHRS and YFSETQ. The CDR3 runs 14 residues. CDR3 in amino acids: CASSRGEFQAEQYF. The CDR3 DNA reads TGCGCCAGCAGCCGCGGGGAGTTTCAAGCTGAGCAGTACTTC. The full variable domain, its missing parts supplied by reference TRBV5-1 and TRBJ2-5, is KAGVTQTPRYLIKTRGQQVTLSCSPISGHRSVSWYQQTPGQGLQFLFEYFSETQRNKGNFPGRFSGRQFSNSRSEMNVSTLELGDSALYLCASSRGEFQAEQYFGPGTRLLVL.

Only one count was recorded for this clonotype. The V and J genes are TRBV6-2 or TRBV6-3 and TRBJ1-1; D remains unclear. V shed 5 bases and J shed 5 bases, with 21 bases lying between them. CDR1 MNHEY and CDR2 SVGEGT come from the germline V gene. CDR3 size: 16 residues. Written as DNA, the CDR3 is TGTGCCAGCAGTCTGTATCGAGGACCTACCAGGACTGAAGCTTTCTTT. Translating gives CASSLYRGPTRTEAFF.

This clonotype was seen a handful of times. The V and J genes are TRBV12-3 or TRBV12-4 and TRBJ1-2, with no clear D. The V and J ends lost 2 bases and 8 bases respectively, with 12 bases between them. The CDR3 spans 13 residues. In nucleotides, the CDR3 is TGTGCCAGCAGTTTAAGGAACCAGAGGGGCTACACCTTC. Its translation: CASSLRNQRGYTF.

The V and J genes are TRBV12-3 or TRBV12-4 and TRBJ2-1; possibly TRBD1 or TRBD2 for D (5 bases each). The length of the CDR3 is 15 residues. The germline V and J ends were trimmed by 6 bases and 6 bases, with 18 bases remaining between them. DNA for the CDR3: TGTGCCAGCAGACAAGGACTGATTGGGGGCAATGAGCAGTTCTTC. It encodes CASRQGLIGGNEQFF.

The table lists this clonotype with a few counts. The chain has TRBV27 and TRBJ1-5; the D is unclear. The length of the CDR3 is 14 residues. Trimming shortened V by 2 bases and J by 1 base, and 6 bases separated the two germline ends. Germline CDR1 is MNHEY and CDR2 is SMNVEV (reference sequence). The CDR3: CASSLRGSNQPQHF. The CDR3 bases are TGTGCCAGCAGTTTACGAGGGAGCAATCAGCCCCAGCATTTT.

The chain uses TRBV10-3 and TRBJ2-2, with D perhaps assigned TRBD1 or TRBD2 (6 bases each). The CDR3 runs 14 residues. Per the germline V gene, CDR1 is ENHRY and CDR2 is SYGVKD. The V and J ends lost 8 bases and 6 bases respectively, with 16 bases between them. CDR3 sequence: CAIQRGRLPGELFF. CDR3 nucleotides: TGTGCCATCCAGAGGGGGAGGTTGCCCGGGGAGCTGTTTTTT.

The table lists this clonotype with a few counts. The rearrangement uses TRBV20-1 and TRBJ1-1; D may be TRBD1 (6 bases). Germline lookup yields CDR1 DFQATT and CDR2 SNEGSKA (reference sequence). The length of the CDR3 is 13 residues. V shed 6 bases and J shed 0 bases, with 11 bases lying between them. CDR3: CSALKGVNTEAFF. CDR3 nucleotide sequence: TGCAGTGCCCTAAAGGGGGTGAACACTGAAGCTTTCTTT.

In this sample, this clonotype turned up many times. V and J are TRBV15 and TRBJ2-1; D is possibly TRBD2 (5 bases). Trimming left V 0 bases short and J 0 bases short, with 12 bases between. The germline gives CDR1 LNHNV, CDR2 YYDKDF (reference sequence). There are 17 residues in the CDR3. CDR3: CATSRDGEEDSYNEQFF. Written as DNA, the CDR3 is TGTGCCACCAGCAGAGATGGAGAGGAGGACTCCTACAATGAGCAGTTCTTC.

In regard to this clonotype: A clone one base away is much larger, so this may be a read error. CDR3 sequence (DNA): TGTACCAGCAGCTTGTCTAGCGGGACCCACAATGAGCAGTTCTTC. It specifies CTSSLSSGTHNEQFF. The chain carries TRBV7-3 and TRBJ2-1; 9 nucleotides agree with TRBD2. The CDR3 is 15 amino acids. Germline-derived CDR1 and CDR2 are SGHTA and FQGTGA. Using reference TRBV7-3 and TRBJ2-1 for the parts outside the CDR3, the full variable domain is GAGVSQTPSNKVTEKGKYVELRCDPISGHTALYWYRQSLGQGPEFLIYFQGTGAADDSGLPNDRFFAVRPEGSVSTLKIQRTERGDSAVYLCTSSLSSGTHNEQFFGPGTRLTVL.

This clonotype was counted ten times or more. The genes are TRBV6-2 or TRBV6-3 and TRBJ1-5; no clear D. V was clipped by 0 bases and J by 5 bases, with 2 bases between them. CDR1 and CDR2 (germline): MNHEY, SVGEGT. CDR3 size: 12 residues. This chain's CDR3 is CASSYSYQPQHF. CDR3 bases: TGTGCCAGCAGTTACTCATATCAGCCCCAGCATTTT.

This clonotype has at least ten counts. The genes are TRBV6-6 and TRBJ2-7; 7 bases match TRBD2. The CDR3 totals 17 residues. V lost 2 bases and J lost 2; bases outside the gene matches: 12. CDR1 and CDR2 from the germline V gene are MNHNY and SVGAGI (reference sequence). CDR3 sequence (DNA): TGTGCCAGCAGTTACACCCCCGGGACTAACGCGGCCTACGAGCAGTACTTC. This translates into CASSYTPGTNAAYEQYF.

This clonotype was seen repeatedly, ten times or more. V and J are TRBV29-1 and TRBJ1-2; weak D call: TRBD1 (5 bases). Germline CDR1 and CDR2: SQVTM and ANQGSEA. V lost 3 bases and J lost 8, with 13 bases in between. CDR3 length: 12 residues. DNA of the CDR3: TGCAGCGTTGATTGGACACCGAGAGGCTACACCTTC. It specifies CSVDWTPRGYTF.

The CDR3 loop reads CASSESRSGRVTLVQQFF. The CDR3 nucleotides are TGCGCCAGCAGTGAGTCGAGGAGCGGGCGGGTTACCCTGGTCCAGCAGTTCTTC. This chain links TRBV10-2 with TRBJ2-1, with D possibly matching TRBD2 (6 bases). The germline CDR1 and CDR2 sequences are WSHSY and SAAADI. The CDR3 consists of 18 residues. Trimming removed 0 bases at V and 11 bases at J, with 26 bases between.

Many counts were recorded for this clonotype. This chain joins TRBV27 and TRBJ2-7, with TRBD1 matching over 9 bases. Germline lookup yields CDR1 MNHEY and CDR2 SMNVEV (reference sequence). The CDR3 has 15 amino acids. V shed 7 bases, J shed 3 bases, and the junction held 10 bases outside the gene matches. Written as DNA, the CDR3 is TGTGCCAGCACCGAAGGGACAGGGCAGGACTACGAGCAGTACTTC. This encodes CASTEGTGQDYEQYF.

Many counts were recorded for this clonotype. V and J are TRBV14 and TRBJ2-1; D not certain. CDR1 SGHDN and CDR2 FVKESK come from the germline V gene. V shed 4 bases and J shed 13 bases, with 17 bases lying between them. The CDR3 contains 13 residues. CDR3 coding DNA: TGTGCCAGCAGCCGAGTTGGAGTTAGCCGACAGTTCTTC. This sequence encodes CASSRVGVSRQFF.

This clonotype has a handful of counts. The CDR3 DNA sequence: TGCAGTGCTAGAGGCCTGAACCCGGATCAGCCCCAGCATTTT. This encodes CSARGLNPDQPQHF. The chain links TRBV20-1 to TRBJ1-5; D is unresolved. V lost 1 base and J 5 bases, leaving 12 bases between the germline ends. The CDR3 consists of 14 residues. The germline CDR1 and CDR2 sequences are DFQATT and SNEGSKA (reference sequence).

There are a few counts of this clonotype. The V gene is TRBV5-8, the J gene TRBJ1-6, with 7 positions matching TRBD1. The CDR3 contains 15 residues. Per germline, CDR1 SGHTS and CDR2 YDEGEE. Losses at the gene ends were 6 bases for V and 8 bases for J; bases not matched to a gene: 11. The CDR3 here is CASNRQQGTHSPLHF. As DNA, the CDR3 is TGTGCCAGCAACCGTCAACAGGGGACGCATTCACCCCTCCACTTT.

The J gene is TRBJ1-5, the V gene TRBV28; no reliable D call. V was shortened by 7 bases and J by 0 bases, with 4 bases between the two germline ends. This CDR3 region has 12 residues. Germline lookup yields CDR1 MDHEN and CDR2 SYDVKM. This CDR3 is CASTGSNQPQHF. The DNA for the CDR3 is TGTGCCAGCACAGGTAGCAATCAGCCCCAGCATTTT. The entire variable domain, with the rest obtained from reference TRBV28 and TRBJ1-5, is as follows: DVKVTQSSRYLVKRTGEKVFLECVQDMDHENMFWYRQDPGLGLRLIYFSYDVKMKEKGDIPEGYSVSREKKERFSLILESASTNQTSMYLCASTGSNQPQHFGDGTRLSIL.

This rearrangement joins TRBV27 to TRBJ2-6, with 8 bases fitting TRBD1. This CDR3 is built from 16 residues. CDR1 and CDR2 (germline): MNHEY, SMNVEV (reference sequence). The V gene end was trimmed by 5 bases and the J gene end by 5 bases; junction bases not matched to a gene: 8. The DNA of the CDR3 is TGTGCCAGCAGTGCCGGGACAGGCAATAGGGCCAACGTCCTGACTTTC. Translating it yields CASSAGTGNRANVLTF.

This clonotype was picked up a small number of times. CDR3 DNA: TGTGCCAGCACCGGGACCCACTCCTACGAGCAGTACTTC. This gives the protein CASTGTHSYEQYF. The chain links TRBV12-3 or TRBV12-4 to TRBJ2-7, with D perhaps TRBD1 or TRBD2 (5 bases each). The CDR3 has 13 residues. V shed 7 bases and J shed 0 bases, with 10 bases lying between them.

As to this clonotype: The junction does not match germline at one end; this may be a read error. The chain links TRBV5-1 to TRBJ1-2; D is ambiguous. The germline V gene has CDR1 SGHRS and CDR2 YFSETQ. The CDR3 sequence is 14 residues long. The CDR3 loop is CASSLGHTNYGHTF. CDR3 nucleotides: TGCGCCAGCAGCTTGGGCCACACTAACTATGGCCACACCTTC. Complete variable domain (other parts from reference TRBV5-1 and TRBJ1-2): KAGVTQTPRYLIKTRGQQVTLSCSPISGHRSVSWYQQTPGQGLQFLFEYFSETQRNKGNFPGRFSGRQFSNSRSEMNVSTLELGDSALYLCASSLGHTNYGHTFGSGTRLTVV.

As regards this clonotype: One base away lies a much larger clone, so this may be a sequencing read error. In DNA form, the CDR3 reads TGCAGTGGCGCCGGTGGGGCGGAAGTCCAAGAGACCCAGTACTTC. It codes for CSGAGGAEVQETQYF. This chain links TRBV20-1 with TRBJ2-5; TRBD1 is a possible D gene (5 bases). The CDR3 is 15 residues long. Deletions cut 7 bases from V and 1 base from J, with 19 bases between. Germline CDR1 DFQATT, CDR2 SNEGSKA (reference sequence).